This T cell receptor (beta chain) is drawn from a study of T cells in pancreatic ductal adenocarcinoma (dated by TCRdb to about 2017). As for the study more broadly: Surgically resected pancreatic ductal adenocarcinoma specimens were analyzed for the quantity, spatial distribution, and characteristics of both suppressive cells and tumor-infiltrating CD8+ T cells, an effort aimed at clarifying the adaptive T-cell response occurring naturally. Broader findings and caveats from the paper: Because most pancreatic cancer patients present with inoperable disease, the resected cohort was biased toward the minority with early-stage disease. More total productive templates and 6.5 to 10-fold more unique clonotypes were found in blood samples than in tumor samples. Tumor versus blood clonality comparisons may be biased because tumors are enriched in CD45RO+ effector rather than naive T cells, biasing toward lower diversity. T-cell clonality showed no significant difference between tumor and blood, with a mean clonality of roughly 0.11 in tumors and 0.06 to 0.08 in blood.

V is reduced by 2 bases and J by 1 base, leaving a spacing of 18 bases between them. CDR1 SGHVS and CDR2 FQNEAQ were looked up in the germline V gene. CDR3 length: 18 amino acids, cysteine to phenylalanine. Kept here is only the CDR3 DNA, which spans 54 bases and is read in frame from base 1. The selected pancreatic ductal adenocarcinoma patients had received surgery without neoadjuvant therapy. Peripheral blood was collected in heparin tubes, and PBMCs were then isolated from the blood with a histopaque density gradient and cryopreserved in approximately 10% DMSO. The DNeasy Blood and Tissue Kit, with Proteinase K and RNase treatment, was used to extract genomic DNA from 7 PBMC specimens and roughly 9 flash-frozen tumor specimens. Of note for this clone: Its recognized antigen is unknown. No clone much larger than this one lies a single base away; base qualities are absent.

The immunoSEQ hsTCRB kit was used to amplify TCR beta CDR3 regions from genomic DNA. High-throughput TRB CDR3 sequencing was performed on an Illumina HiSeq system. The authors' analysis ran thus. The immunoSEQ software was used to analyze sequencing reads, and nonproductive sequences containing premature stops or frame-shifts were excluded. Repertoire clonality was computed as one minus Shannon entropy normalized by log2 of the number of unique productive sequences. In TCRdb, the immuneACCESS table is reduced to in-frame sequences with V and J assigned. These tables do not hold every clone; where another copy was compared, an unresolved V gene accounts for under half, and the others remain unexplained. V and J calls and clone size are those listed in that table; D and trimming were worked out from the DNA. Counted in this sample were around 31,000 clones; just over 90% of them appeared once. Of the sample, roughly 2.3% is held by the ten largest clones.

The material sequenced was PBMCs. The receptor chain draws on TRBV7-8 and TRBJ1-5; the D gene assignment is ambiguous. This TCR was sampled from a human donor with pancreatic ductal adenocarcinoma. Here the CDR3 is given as CASSLSDLGRRSNQPQHF. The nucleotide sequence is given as TGTGCCAGCAGCTTATCGGATTTAGGTCGGCGGAGCAATCAGCCCCAGCATTTT.